These 25 T cell receptor beta chains were all obtained from the same sample, sequenced in a study of vaccination effects on CD4 cells after COVID-19. Their recognized antigens are unknown. The repertoire was sequenced with immunoSEQ multiplex PCR; TCRdb's copy has only in-frame clones and lacks some. The sample consists of 55,000 to 90,000 clones, 60% to 75% of them appearing once. Antigen-specific CD4+ T cells were expanded with viral peptide pools in the ViraFEST assay before sequencing. Investigators separated out CD4+ T cells once less than 11 days of culture had passed. Convalescent patients had PCR-confirmed SARS-CoV-2 infection between March and December 2020. The sequences come from CD4+ T cells from PBMCs cultured with HIV peptides, collected before COVID-19 vaccination. Subset specified: HIV-1 Nef peptide pool negative control/reference culture. Receptor source: a human donor who had a prior SARS-CoV-2 infection.

The V call is TRBV27, the J call TRBJ2-6; 10 positions match TRBD1. Trimming took 5 bases from V and 0 from J; bases not matched to a gene: 10. Germline V gene sequence: CDR1 MNHEY, CDR2 SMNVEV (reference sequence). CDR3 size: 19 residues. The CDR3 sequence: CASSLRPGQGFSGANVLTF. DNA for the CDR3: TGTGCCAGCAGTCTAAGACCGGGACAGGGGTTCTCTGGGGCCAACGTCCTGACTTTC.

This clone has only a few counts. This chain links TRBV4-1 with TRBJ2-2; 7 bases line up with TRBD1. Germline V gene lookup returns CDR1 MGHRA and CDR2 YSYEKL. The CDR3 loop spans 16 amino acids. Trimming at V came to 2 bases and at J to 3 bases, leaving 6 bases not matched to a gene. The CDR3 loop is CASSQFSGQYTGELFF. Written as DNA, the CDR3 is TGCGCCAGCAGCCAATTCTCGGGACAGTACACCGGGGAGCTGTTTTTT.

The genes are TRBV5-5 and TRBJ1-1, with D possibly matching TRBD1 (6 bases). Trimming cost V 4 bases and J 0 bases, with 13 bases left between them. This CDR3 comprises 15 residues. The germline gives CDR1 SGHKS, CDR2 YYEKEE (reference sequence). The CDR3 sequence: CASSRGPDMNTEAFF. As DNA, the CDR3 is TGTGCCAGCAGCCGGGGGCCGGACATGAACACTGAAGCTTTCTTT.

This clone was seen a few times. This CDR3 reads CASSPGLQSDTQYF. CDR3 coding DNA: TGTGCCAGCAGCCCAGGACTACAATCAGATACGCAGTATTTT. This chain uses TRBV7-3 with TRBJ2-3; a possible D gene is TRBD2 (6 bases). The CDR3 extends over 14 amino acids. Germline values: CDR1 SGHTA, CDR2 FQGTGA. Trimming left V 5 bases short and J 4 bases short, with 13 bases between.

The CDR3 DNA sequence: TGTGCCAGCAGCCCTACTAGCGGGGGGGACAATGAGCAGTTCTTC. Translated, it gives CASSPTSGGDNEQFF. The V call is TRBV7-3, the J call TRBJ2-1, with TRBD2 matching over 13 bases. The germline gives CDR1 SGHTA, CDR2 FQGTGA. J gave up 5 bases and V 5 bases, and 3 bases lay outside the gene matches. The CDR3 is 15 amino acids.

The chain links TRBV5-6 to TRBJ2-3; 7 bases fit TRBD2. Trimming removed 3 bases from V and 6 bases from J; junction bases left unmatched: 4. The CDR3 loop spans 13 amino acids. Germline assignment: CDR1 SGHDT and CDR2 YYEEEE. DNA of the CDR3: TGTGCCAGCAGCTGGGGGGGACTCGATACGCAGTATTTT. This translates into CASSWGGLDTQYF.

The count of this clone is one. The chain has TRBV4-1 and TRBJ2-5; 9 nucleotides agree with TRBD2. CDR1 MGHRA and CDR2 YSYEKL come from the germline V gene. This CDR3 has 18 residues. Germline trimming cut 0 bases from V and 1 base from J; bases unmatched to any gene: 9. The CDR3 protein is CASSQDQQRGAPQETQYF. The CDR3 DNA follows: TGCGCCAGCAGCCAAGATCAGCAGCGGGGGGCTCCCCAAGAGACCCAGTACTTC.

In this sample, this clone turned up a few times. The rearrangement uses TRBV7-6 and TRBJ2-1, with 9 bases lining up with TRBD1. The CDR3 runs to 15 residues. Germline V gene lookup returns CDR1 SGHVS and CDR2 FNYEAQ. After removal of 5 bases from V and 4 bases from J, the junction contained 6 bases not matched to a gene. The CDR3 spells CASSVVGTGYNEQFF. The CDR3 DNA follows: TGTGCCAGCAGCGTAGTAGGGACAGGGTACAATGAGCAGTTCTTC.

The chain combines TRBV6-5 with TRBJ2-3; possibly TRBD1 or TRBD2 for D (5 bases each). CDR1 and CDR2 from the germline V gene are MNHEY and SVGAGI. The CDR3 is 14 amino acids. V was cut by 11 bases and J by 5 bases, with 20 bases left in between. CDR3 DNA: TGTGCCTCCTGCCGGGACCCCGGGATAGATACGCAGTATTTT. Its translation is CASCRDPGIDTQYF.

This clone has just one count. This sequence joins TRBV25-1 and TRBJ2-1; maybe TRBD2 (6 bases). Germline-derived CDR1 and CDR2 are MGHDK and SYGVNS. The CDR3 has 14 amino acids. V lost 6 bases and J lost 7, with 16 bases in between. CDR3 nucleotide sequence: TGTGCCAGCAGCTCTCGGACTACCTTAAATGAGCAGTTCTTC. Its translation: CASSSRTTLNEQFF.

The V call is TRBV7-2, the J call TRBJ2-3, with a weak D call TRBD2 (5 bases). Germline V lookup: CDR1 SGHTA, CDR2 FQGNSA. The V end lost 3 bases, the J end lost 4 bases, and 14 bases lay between the germline ends. The CDR3 contains 15 residues. The CDR3 bases are TGTGCCAGCAGCTTCTCTGGGAGTGAAGCAGATACGCAGTATTTT. Protein sequence: CASSFSGSEADTQYF.

V and J are TRBV5-4 and TRBJ1-1; 10 bases are a match to TRBD1. Germline V gene data show CDR1 as SGHNT and CDR2 as YYREEE (reference sequence). Trimming at V came to 4 bases and at J to 4 bases, leaving 7 bases not matched to a gene. The length of the CDR3 is 15 residues. CDR3: CASSRRDRGGTEAFF. CDR3 nucleotides: TGTGCCAGCAGCCGCCGGGACAGGGGAGGCACTGAAGCTTTCTTT. The full variable domain, in which reference TRBV5-4 and TRBJ1-1 provide the parts outside the CDR3, is ETGVTQSPTHLIKTRGQQVTLRCSSQSGHNTVSWYQQALGQGPQFIFQYYREEENGRGNFPPRFSGLQFPNYSSELNVNALELDDSALYLCASSRRDRGGTEAFFGQGTRLTVV.

The chain employs TRBV12-5 and TRBJ1-5; the D is unclear. In germline, CDR1 is LGHNT, CDR2 FRNRAP. The CDR3 has 12 residues. V dropped 8 bases and J dropped 9 bases, with 14 bases sitting between them. The CDR3 is CASSPRITPQHF. CDR3 nucleotides: TGTGCTAGTTCGCCTCGTATAACGCCCCAGCATTTT.

J is TRBJ2-7 and V is TRBV4-1; TRBD1 agrees at 8 bases. The V gene end was trimmed by 4 bases and the J gene end by 5 bases; junction bases not matched to a gene: 10. The germline CDR1 and CDR2 sequences are MGHRA and YSYEKL. The CDR3 contains 15 residues. The CDR3 nucleotides read TGCGCCAGCAGCCCCCGACAGGGGTCCGGGAACGAGCAGTACTTC. It codes for CASSPRQGSGNEQYF.

The chain links TRBV9 to TRBJ1-2; D perhaps matches TRBD1 (5 bases). The germline V gene encodes CDR1 SGDLS and CDR2 YYNGEE. V gave up 4 bases and J gave up 4 bases, with 14 bases separating them. The CDR3 runs 14 residues. This chain's CDR3 is CASSKSRDGYGYTF. The DNA of the CDR3 is TGTGCCAGCAGCAAGTCCAGGGACGGCTATGGCTACACCTTC.

This clone was counted once. The chain has TRBV9 and TRBJ1-1; possibly TRBD1 for D (6 bases). The V and J ends lost 4 bases and 1 base respectively, with 17 bases between them. The germline V gene encodes CDR1 SGDLS and CDR2 YYNGEE. The CDR3 spans 16 residues. CDR3: CASSIHREGRNTEAFF. The CDR3 DNA sequence: TGTGCCAGCAGCATTCACAGGGAAGGAAGGAACACTGAAGCTTTCTTT.

This chain links TRBV7-3 with TRBJ1-1; unclear D gene. The CDR3 length is 15 residues. From germline, CDR1 is SGHTA and CDR2 FQGTGA. V was cut by 2 bases and J by 6 bases, with 16 bases left in between. The CDR3: CASSLAEGGGAEAFF. Written as DNA, the CDR3 is TGTGCCAGCAGCTTAGCCGAGGGTGGAGGCGCTGAAGCTTTCTTT.

The gene calls are TRBV20-1 and TRBJ1-2; 8 bases are shared with TRBD1. The CDR3 extends over 11 amino acids. Per germline, CDR1 DFQATT and CDR2 SNEGSKA (reference sequence). Written as DNA, the CDR3 is TGCAGCGCAGGGGGCTTCTATGGCTACACCTTC. Protein sequence: CSAGGFYGYTF.

This sequence joins TRBV5-1 and TRBJ1-2, with 9 bases lining up with TRBD1. Germline V gene sequence: CDR1 SGHRS, CDR2 YFSETQ. CDR3 size: 14 residues. Unmatched junction bases numbered 5, after V lost 4 bases and J lost 4 bases. CDR3 in DNA: TGCGCCAGCAGCACGGACAGGGGCCTCTATGGCTACACCTTC. As protein: CASSTDRGLYGYTF.

The gene calls are TRBV4-2 and TRBJ1-3; D is unresolved. In germline, CDR1 is LGHNA, CDR2 YNFKEQ. V lost 6 bases and J 4 bases, leaving 7 bases between the germline ends. The CDR3 has 12 residues. The CDR3 DNA reads as TGTGCCAGCAGTTGGGCGGGAAACACCATATATTTT. It translates to CASSWAGNTIYF.

The CDR3 bases are TGCGCCAGCAGCTTGTCACAGCTCCAAGAGACCCAGTACTTC. Its translation: CASSLSQLQETQYF. The chain combines TRBV5-1 with TRBJ2-5; D is ambiguous. Trimming cost V 1 base and J 1 base, with 8 bases left between them. Germline V CDR1 and CDR2: SGHRS, YFSETQ. This CDR3 has 14 residues.

This sequence joins TRBV18 and TRBJ2-7; D is possibly TRBD2 (6 bases). V gave up 4 bases and J gave up 3 bases, with 13 bases separating them. Looked up from germline, CDR1 is KGHSH and CDR2 is LQKENI. The CDR3 spans 14 residues. CDR3 sequence: CASSRSGLHYEQYF. The CDR3 DNA is TGTGCCAGCTCACGCTCGGGACTCCACTACGAGCAGTACTTC.

This clone was seen just once. The chain is built from TRBV7-2 and TRBJ2-1; 9 bases agree with TRBD2. V was pared by 8 bases and J by 1 base, with 9 bases of the junction left unmatched. The CDR3 has 16 residues. Germline V CDR1 and CDR2: SGHTA, FQGNSA. In DNA, the CDR3 is TGTGCCAGCCGTTATAGCGGGAGTGGATCCTACAATGAGCAGTTCTTC. This translates into CASRYSGSGSYNEQFF.

CDR3 in DNA: TGTGCCTGGATGGGGGGGGCTCTGGCGGGGGAGACCCAGTACTTC. Its translation is CAWMGGALAGETQYF. The chain is built from TRBV30 and TRBJ2-5; D is perhaps TRBD2 (7 bases). V was cut by 4 bases and J by 5 bases, with 20 bases left in between. The CDR3 is 15 residues long. The germline CDR1 and CDR2 sequences are GTSNPN and SVGIG (reference sequence).

CDR3 amino acids: CASSQDVGRDGQYEQYF. The CDR3 DNA follows: TGCGCCAGCAGCCAAGATGTAGGAAGGGATGGGCAATACGAGCAGTACTTC. V gene TRBV4-3 combines with J gene TRBJ2-7; no clear D. The V end was cut by 0 bases, the J end by 4 bases, with 19 bases between. Germline loops: CDR1 LGHNA, CDR2 YSLEER. The CDR3 is made up of 17 amino acids.